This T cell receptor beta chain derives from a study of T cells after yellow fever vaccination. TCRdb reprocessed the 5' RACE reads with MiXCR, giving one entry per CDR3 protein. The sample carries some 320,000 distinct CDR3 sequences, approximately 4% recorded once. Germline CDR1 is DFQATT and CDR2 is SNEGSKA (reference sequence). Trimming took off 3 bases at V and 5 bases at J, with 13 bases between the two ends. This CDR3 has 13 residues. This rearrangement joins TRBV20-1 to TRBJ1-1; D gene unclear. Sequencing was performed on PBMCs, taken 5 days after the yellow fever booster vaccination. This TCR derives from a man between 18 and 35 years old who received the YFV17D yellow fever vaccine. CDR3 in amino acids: CSASPPRPTEAFF. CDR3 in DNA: TGCAGTGCTAGTCCGCCCAGACCTACTGAAGCTTTCTTT.